The T cell receptor beta chain under discussion was sequenced for a study of shared T cell receptors in the human thymus. The data were produced by immunoSEQ multiplex PCR, yet TCRdb's version contains in-frame clones alone and is incomplete. The sample consists of some 400,000 clones, 95% of them appearing once. The germline gives CDR1 SGHRS, CDR2 YFSETQ. The CDR3 consists of 14 residues. V was cut by 1 base and J by 4 bases, with 11 bases left in between. Input material: thymocytes. The origin of this receptor is a human donor. V gene TRBV5-1 combines with J gene TRBJ1-1; the D is unclear. CDR3 in amino acids: CASSLKLRGTEAFF. In nucleotides, the CDR3 is TGCGCCAGCAGCTTGAAACTTCGGGGCACTGAAGCTTTCTTT.